This T cell receptor beta chain was recorded in a study of cytomegalovirus exposure and HLA in healthy donors. Study findings and constraints: An assumption of roughly uniform sequencing depth across donors underlay the presence/absence analyses.

Use of 60 Vbeta and 13 Jbeta primers characterized the PCR. Sequencing was performed with immunoSEQ multiplex PCR; in TCRdb, only in-frame clones are kept and a portion is missing. The sample consists of around 130,000 clones, roughly 76% of them appearing once. Donors were ostensibly healthy at sampling, although undocumented immune exposures were probable. This clone showed up just a few times. The target antigen is unknown. The germline V and J ends were trimmed by 10 bases and 3 bases, with 19 bases remaining between them. Germline-derived CDR1 and CDR2 are MDHEN and SYDVKM. This CDR3 region has 14 residues.

Sequenced material: PBMCs. This chain joins TRBV28 and TRBJ2-7; perhaps TRBD2 as D (6 bases). This TCR came from a young man in good health and CMV-seronegative. CDR3 loop: CATQLTGTGYEQYF. For the CDR3, the DNA is TGTGCCACCCAGCTTACCGGGACTGGCTACGAGCAGTACTTC.